The clone carrying this TCR beta chain was counted only a few times. TCRdb used MiXCR to reprocess the RT-PCR reads, holding one entry per CDR3 protein. Altogether approximately 730,000 distinct CDR3 sequences are present, roughly 14% being singletons, with the ten largest covering 5.5% to 8%. The sample is drawn from a study of response to subunit inactivated influenza vaccine. Trimming took 0 bases from V and 8 from J; bases not matched to a gene: 5. Germline CDR1 is SGHRS and CDR2 is YFSETQ. The CDR3 has 15 amino acids. The genes are TRBV5-1 and TRBJ2-1; 10 bases map to TRBD2. The clonotype comes from a man between 45 and 60 years old who received an inactivated influenza vaccine. The sequencing used PBMCs from blood, collected 14 days before vaccination. CDR3 sequence reads: CASSLALTSGYEQFF. Here the CDR3 DNA reads TGCGCCAGCAGCTTGGCCCTGACTAGCGGGTATGAGCAGTTCTTC.